These 14 T cell receptor beta chains originate from one sample sequenced in a study of T cell clusters in autoimmune cytopenias. Each sample's input was approximately 0.25 ug genomic DNA, 35,000 to 40,000 genome equivalents. TRB rearrangements were amplified by touch-down multiplex PCR with mixed TRB-A/B primers. Each CDR3 protein gets one entry in TCRdb, which reprocessed the multiplex PCR reads and gives no DNA. The sample totals thousands of distinct CDR3 sequences; its top ten clones hold 4% to 5%. What was sequenced was peripheral blood. The receptor source for this set is a human donor with an autoimmune cytopenia or autoimmune hepatitis (not recorded which).

J is TRBJ2-5 and V is TRBV5-1. This CDR3 is built from 15 residues. Germline CDR1 SGHRS, CDR2 YFSETQ. CDR3 protein: CASKGKTGYQETQYF.

In terms of frequency, this clonotype is medium-sized. The rearrangement links TRBV18 to TRBJ1-3. The germline CDR1 and CDR2 sequences are KGHSH and LQKENI. This CDR3 is 14 amino acids long. The CDR3 sequence: CASTQGAAGNTIYF.

V is TRBV6-5 and J is TRBJ2-3; TCRdb's assignment of TRBD2 cannot be checked, as there is no DNA. The CDR3 length is 16 residues. CDR1 and CDR2 (germline): MNHEY, SVGAGI. The CDR3 spells CASSAWTSGGPDTQYF.

Frequency places this clonotype as medium-sized. The V gene is TRBV19, the J gene TRBJ1-2. CDR3 length: 15 amino acids. From germline, CDR1 is LNHDA and CDR2 SQIVND (reference sequence). The CDR3 sequence is CASSMMSSGNYGYTF.

The chain is built from TRBV27 and TRBJ2-2; TCRdb reports TRBD1, a call that lacks DNA to check it against. CDR1 is MNHEY and CDR2 is SMNVEV in the germline V gene (reference sequence). This CDR3 spans 15 amino acids. CDR3 sequence: CASRRIQGATGELFF.

This chain links TRBV7-2 with TRBJ1-2; the D gene TCRdb calls, TRBD1, cannot be checked with no DNA. This CDR3 is built from 14 residues. Germline CDR1 is SGHTA and CDR2 is FQGNSA. The CDR3 protein is CASSLSRGAYGYTF.

This clonotype is identified as medium-sized from frequency. This chain uses TRBV5-6 with TRBJ2-6; the TCRdb D gene call, TRBD2, has no DNA to confirm it. This CDR3 region has 17 residues. Germline V gene sequence: CDR1 SGHDT, CDR2 YYEEEE. CDR3 in amino acids: CASSPGLAFSGANVLTF.

Frequency places this clonotype as medium-sized (0.01 to 0.1%). The J gene is TRBJ2-7, the V gene TRBV6-5; there is no DNA to check the TCRdb D call of TRBD1. This CDR3 is built from 15 residues. Germline CDR1 reads MNHEY; CDR2 reads SVGAGI. CDR3 residues: CASSDPGQGRYEQYF.

The genes are TRBV12-3 or TRBV12-4 and TRBJ2-7; TCRdb's assignment of TRBD1 cannot be checked, as there is no DNA. The CDR3 runs to 14 residues. CDR3 protein: CASSLALRGYEQYF.

The chain carries TRBV7-9 and TRBJ1-1. CDR3 length: 14 amino acids. Germline V gives CDR1 SEHNR, CDR2 FQNEAQ (reference sequence). The CDR3 sequence: CASSSGFGNTEAFF.

The chain uses TRBV12-3 or TRBV12-4 and TRBJ1-3; without DNA, the TCRdb call of TRBD1 cannot be checked. The CDR3 runs to 15 residues. CDR3 loop: CASSPGGNSGNTIYF.

In terms of frequency, this clonotype is medium-sized. V gene TRBV6-5 combines with J gene TRBJ2-1; with no DNA, the TCRdb D assignment of TRBD2 cannot be verified. CDR1 and CDR2 (germline): MNHEY, SVGAGI. The CDR3 loop spans 13 amino acids. CDR3 in amino acids: CASSEPPDSEQFF.

This clonotype counts as medium-sized (0.01 to 0.1%) by frequency. CDR3 protein: CASSPAKLTQGNYGYTF. This chain uses TRBV4-3 with TRBJ1-2; lacking DNA, the TRBD1 call made by TCRdb goes unchecked. Germline CDR1 and CDR2: LGHNA and YSLEER. This CDR3 spans 17 amino acids.

The V gene is TRBV27, the J gene TRBJ1-4; TCRdb gives TRBD1 as the D gene, but with no DNA this cannot be confirmed. CDR3 size: 15 residues. Germline V gene sequence: CDR1 MNHEY, CDR2 SMNVEV (reference sequence). The CDR3 loop reads CASSSSTGSNEKLFF. Using reference TRBV27 and TRBJ1-4 for the parts outside the CDR3, the full variable domain is EAQVTQNPRYLITVTGKKLTVTCSQNMNHEYMSWYRQDPGLGLRQIYYSMNVEVTDKGDVPEGYKVSRKEKRNFPLILESPSPNQTSLYFCASSSSTGSNEKLFFGSGTQLSVL.